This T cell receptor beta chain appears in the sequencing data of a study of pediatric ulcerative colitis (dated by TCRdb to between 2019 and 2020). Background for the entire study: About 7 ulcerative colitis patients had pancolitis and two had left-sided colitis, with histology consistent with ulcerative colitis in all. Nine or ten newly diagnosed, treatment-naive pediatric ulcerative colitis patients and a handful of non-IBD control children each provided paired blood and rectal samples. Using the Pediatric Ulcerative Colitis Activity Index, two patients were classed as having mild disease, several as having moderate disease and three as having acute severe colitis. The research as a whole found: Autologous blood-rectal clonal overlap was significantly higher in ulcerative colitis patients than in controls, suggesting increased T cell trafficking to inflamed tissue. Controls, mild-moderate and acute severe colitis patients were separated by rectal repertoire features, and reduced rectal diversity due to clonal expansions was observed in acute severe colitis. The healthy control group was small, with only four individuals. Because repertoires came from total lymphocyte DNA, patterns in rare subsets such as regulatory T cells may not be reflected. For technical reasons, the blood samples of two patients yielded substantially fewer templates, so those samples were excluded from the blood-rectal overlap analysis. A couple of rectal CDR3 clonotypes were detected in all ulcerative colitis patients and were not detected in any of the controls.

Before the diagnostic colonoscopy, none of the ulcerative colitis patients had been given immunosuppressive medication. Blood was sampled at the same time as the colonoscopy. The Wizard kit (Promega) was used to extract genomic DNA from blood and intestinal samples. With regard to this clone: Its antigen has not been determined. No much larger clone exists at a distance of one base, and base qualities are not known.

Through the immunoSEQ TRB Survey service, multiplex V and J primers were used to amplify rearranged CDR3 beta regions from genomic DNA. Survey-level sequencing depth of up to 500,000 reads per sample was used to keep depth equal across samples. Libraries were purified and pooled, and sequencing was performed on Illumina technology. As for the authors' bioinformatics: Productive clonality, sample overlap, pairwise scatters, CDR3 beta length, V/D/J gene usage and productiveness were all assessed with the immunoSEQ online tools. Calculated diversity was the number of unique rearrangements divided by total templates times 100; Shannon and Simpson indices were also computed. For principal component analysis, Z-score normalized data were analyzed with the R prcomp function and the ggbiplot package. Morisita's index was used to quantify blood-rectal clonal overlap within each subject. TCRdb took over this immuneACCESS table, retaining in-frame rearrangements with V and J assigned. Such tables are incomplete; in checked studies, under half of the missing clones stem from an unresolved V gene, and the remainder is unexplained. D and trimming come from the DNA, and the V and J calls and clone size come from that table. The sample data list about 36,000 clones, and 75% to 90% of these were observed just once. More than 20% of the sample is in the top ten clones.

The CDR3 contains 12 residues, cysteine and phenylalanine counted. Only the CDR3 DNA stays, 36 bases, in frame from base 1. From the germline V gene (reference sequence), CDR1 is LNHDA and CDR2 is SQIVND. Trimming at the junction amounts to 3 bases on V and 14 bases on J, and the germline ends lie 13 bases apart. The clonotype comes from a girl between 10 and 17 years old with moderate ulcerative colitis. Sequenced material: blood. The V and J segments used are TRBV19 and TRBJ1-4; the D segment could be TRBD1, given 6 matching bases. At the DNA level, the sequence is TGTGCCAGTAGTATCGGCGGGGGGCATCTGTTTTTT. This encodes CASSIGGGHLFF. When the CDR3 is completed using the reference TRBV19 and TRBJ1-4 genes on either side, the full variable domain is DGGITQSPKYLFRKEGQNVTLSCEQNLNHDAMYWYRQDPGQGLRLIYYSQIVNDFQKGDIAEGYSVSREKKESFPLTVTSAQKNPTAFYLCASSIGGGHLFFGSGTQLSVL.